The T cell receptor beta chain under discussion was sequenced for a study of OX40 agonist ivuxolimab in advanced cancers. Study details: Hepatocellular carcinoma, melanoma, renal cell or head and neck cancer was diagnosed in the dose-escalation patients.

CDR1 and CDR2 from the germline V gene are SGHRS and YFSETQ. After removal of 0 bases from V and 0 bases from J, the junction contained 4 bases not matched to a gene. CDR3 length equals 16 residues. Here immunoSEQ multiplex PCR was the method, and the copy in TCRdb shows in-frame clones only, minus some. The data contain under 70,000 clones, 80% to 90% of them seen just once; the ten biggest clones take up 1% to 1.5%. Sequenced material: CD4+ or CD8+ T cells sorted from blood, taken in a trial of the OX40 agonist ivuxolimab. This receptor was identified in an adult with an advanced solid tumor such as melanoma, head and neck, liver or kidney cancer. The chain links TRBV5-1 to TRBJ2-3; 7 nucleotides match TRBD2. The CDR3 region is CASSLALADSTDTQYF. The CDR3 region has the DNA TGCGCCAGCAGCTTGGCCCTAGCGGATAGCACAGATACGCAGTATTTT.